A selection of T cell receptor beta chains follows, all from one sample in a study of response to subunit inactivated influenza vaccine. Each CDR3 protein gets one entry after TCRdb re-called the RT-PCR reads with MiXCR. The data show 610,000 or so distinct CDR3 sequences, around 15% seen once. The input for sequencing was PBMCs from blood, taken 11 to 12 days after vaccination. These TCRs come from a man aged 45-65 years who received an inactivated influenza vaccine. Both conserved end residues are part of each CDR3. The order of the fields is CDR3 protein, V gene, J gene.

cdr3_aa: CASSPGGYEQYF
v_call: TRBV18
j_call: TRBJ2-7

cdr3_aa: CAIRGVGHNTGELFF
v_call: TRBV10-3
j_call: TRBJ2-2

cdr3_aa: CAWKRPLGAYEQYF
v_call: TRBV30
j_call: TRBJ2-7

cdr3_aa: CASSISGRDNEQFF
v_call: TRBV5-1
j_call: TRBJ2-1

cdr3_aa: CASSLGQVETQYF
v_call: TRBV28
j_call: TRBJ2-5

cdr3_aa: CAWSAQTYEQYF
v_call: TRBV30
j_call: TRBJ2-7

cdr3_aa: CASSLHNRIFNSPLHF
v_call: TRBV28
j_call: TRBJ1-6

cdr3_aa: CSASNRLSTTDTQYF
v_call: TRBV20-1
j_call: TRBJ2-3

cdr3_aa: CASSLGFEGNTGELFF
v_call: TRBV28
j_call: TRBJ2-2

cdr3_aa: CASSLSHSGNTEQYF
v_call: TRBV7-2
j_call: TRBJ2-7

cdr3_aa: CASSVAAGGSTDTQYF
v_call: TRBV9
j_call: TRBJ2-3

cdr3_aa: CSVGVGSAPGANVLTF
v_call: TRBV29-1
j_call: TRBJ2-6

cdr3_aa: CATLGLAGTSSYNEQFF
v_call: TRBV10-3
j_call: TRBJ2-1

cdr3_aa: CASSLQGTNEKLFF
v_call: TRBV5-1
j_call: TRBJ1-4

cdr3_aa: CSARYRAPRGYEQYF
v_call: TRBV20-1
j_call: TRBJ2-7

cdr3_aa: CASRLSRGGSNQPQHF
v_call: TRBV4-2
j_call: TRBJ1-5

cdr3_aa: CSVEDPQYYGYTF
v_call: TRBV29-1
j_call: TRBJ1-2

cdr3_aa: CASRIGNTIYF
v_call: TRBV6-2/TRBV6-3
j_call: TRBJ1-3

cdr3_aa: CASSQLSNRDRRTDTQYF
v_call: TRBV4-1
j_call: TRBJ2-3

cdr3_aa: CASSHIRGNANTGELFF
v_call: TRBV3-1
j_call: TRBJ2-2

cdr3_aa: CASSPGGAAYTDTQYF
v_call: TRBV12-3/TRBV12-4
j_call: TRBJ2-3

cdr3_aa: CATSAVINTGELFF
v_call: TRBV24-1
j_call: TRBJ2-2

cdr3_aa: CSVEILATDTQYF
v_call: TRBV29-1
j_call: TRBJ2-3

cdr3_aa: CSARDPKQETQYF
v_call: TRBV20-1
j_call: TRBJ2-5

cdr3_aa: CASSFGTFSGETQYF
v_call: TRBV5-5
j_call: TRBJ2-5

cdr3_aa: CASSLDRGPVYEQYF
v_call: TRBV7-2
j_call: TRBJ2-7

cdr3_aa: CASSPTGAGQPQHF
v_call: TRBV5-6
j_call: TRBJ1-5

cdr3_aa: CAISATYYGYTF
v_call: TRBV10-3
j_call: TRBJ1-2

cdr3_aa: CASSLSGAETQYF
v_call: TRBV28
j_call: TRBJ2-5

cdr3_aa: CASSERGPGEQYF
v_call: TRBV2
j_call: TRBJ2-7

cdr3_aa: CASSLDRGGYEQYF
v_call: TRBV7-2
j_call: TRBJ2-7

cdr3_aa: CASSLSASGRAVGGTDTQYF
v_call: TRBV28
j_call: TRBJ2-3

cdr3_aa: CASSFSGGPYNEQFF
v_call: TRBV5-1
j_call: TRBJ2-1

cdr3_aa: CATSDLTRSSYEQYF
v_call: TRBV24-1
j_call: TRBJ2-7

cdr3_aa: CASSERRAAYNEQFF
v_call: TRBV25-1
j_call: TRBJ2-1

cdr3_aa: CASSDGTGRRNYGYTF
v_call: TRBV2
j_call: TRBJ1-2

cdr3_aa: CSAGTGHSYEQYF
v_call: TRBV29-1
j_call: TRBJ2-7

cdr3_aa: CASSRTGGYTF
v_call: TRBV12-3/TRBV12-4
j_call: TRBJ1-2

cdr3_aa: CASSLGVRDRGGYTF
v_call: TRBV7-2
j_call: TRBJ1-2

cdr3_aa: CASSFGLRTGELFF
v_call: TRBV7-2
j_call: TRBJ2-2

cdr3_aa: CASRGGTGVVTDTQYF
v_call: TRBV5-1
j_call: TRBJ2-3

cdr3_aa: CASRPGRGNTEAFF
v_call: TRBV6-2/TRBV6-3
j_call: TRBJ1-1

cdr3_aa: CASSPQSGSFYEQYF
v_call: TRBV7-9
j_call: TRBJ2-7

cdr3_aa: CAISEGNIEQYF
v_call: TRBV10-3
j_call: TRBJ2-7